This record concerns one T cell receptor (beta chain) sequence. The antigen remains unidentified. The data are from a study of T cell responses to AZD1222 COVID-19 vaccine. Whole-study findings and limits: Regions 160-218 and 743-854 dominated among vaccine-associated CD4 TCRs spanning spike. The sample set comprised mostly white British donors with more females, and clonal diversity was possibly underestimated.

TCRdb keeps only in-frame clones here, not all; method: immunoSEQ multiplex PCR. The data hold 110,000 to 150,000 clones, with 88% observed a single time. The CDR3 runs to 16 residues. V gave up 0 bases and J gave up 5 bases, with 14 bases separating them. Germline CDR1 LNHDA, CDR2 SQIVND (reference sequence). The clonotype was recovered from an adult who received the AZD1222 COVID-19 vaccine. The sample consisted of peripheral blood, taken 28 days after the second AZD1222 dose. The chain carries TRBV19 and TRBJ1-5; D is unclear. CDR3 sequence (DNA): TGTGCCAGTAGTATAGACGGTCTTCGTAGGGATCAGCCCCAGCATTTT. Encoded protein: CASSIDGLRRDQPQHF.